This T cell receptor (beta chain) was captured in a study of blood T cell repertoires in COVID-19. Study-level background: The study drew acute and convalescent COVID-19 samples from the United States, Italy and Spain. Sources were T cells, B-cell-depleted T cells, or PBMCs; the material itself was cDNA or gDNA.

The CDR3 loop spans 16 amino acids. J was trimmed by 4 bases and V by 4 bases; bases with no gene match: 13. The V gene's germline CDR1 is SGHDT and CDR2 YYEEEE. Under the authors' procedure: The assay estimated nucleated cells by amplifying reference gene primers. Sequencing used immunoSEQ multiplex PCR; TCRdb keeps in-frame clones, though not all of them. The DNA gave D and trimming, while V, J and clone size come from that table. The data hold over 150,000 clones, with about 85% observed a single time. The V call is TRBV5-6, the J call TRBJ2-5; TRBD1 matches at 7 bases. The receptor comes from a man aged 35 to 55 with acute or convalescent COVID-19. Sequenced material: peripheral blood. CDR3 loop: CASSPSDRLVSETQYF. The CDR3 DNA sequence: TGTGCCAGCAGCCCGTCGGACAGGCTGGTTTCAGAGACCCAGTACTTC.